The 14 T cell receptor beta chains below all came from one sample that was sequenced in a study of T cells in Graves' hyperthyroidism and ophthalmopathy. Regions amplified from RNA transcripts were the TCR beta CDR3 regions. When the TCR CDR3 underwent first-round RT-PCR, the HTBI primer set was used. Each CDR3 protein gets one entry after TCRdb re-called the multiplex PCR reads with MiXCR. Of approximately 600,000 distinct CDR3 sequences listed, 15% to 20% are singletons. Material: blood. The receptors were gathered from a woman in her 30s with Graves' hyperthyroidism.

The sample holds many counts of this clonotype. The CDR3 here is CASSERERGYGYTF. The CDR3 nucleotides read TGTGCCAGCAGTGAACGGGAAAGAGGCTATGGCTACACCTTC. The chain has TRBV2 and TRBJ1-2; D call uncertain. The ends were cut back, 2 bases at V and 4 bases at J, with 11 bases in the middle. Germline V gene sequence: CDR1 SNHLY, CDR2 FYNNEI. CDR3 length: 14 residues.

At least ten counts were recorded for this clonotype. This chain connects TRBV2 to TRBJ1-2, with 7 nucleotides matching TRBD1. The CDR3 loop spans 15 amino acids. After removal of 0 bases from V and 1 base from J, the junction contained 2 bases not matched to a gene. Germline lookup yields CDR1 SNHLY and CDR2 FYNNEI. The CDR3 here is CASSEARQGNYGYTF. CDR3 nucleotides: TGTGCCAGCAGTGAAGCGCGACAGGGTAACTATGGCTACACCTTC. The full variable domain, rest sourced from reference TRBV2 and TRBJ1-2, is EPEVTQTPSHQVTQMGQEVILRCVPISNHLYFYWYRQILGQKVEFLVSFYNNEISEKSEIFDDQFSVERPDGSNFTLKIRSTKLEDSAMYFCASSEARQGNYGYTFGSGTRLTVV.

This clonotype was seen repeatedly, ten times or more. CDR3 coding DNA: TGCAGCGTTGGCGTATTGGGAGAGACCCAGTACTTC. Translation: CSVGVLGETQYF. This sequence joins TRBV29-1 and TRBJ2-5; D is unresolved. CDR3 size: 12 residues. Germline lookup yields CDR1 SQVTM and CDR2 ANQGSEA. V lost 4 bases, J lost 4 bases, and 10 bases lay in between.

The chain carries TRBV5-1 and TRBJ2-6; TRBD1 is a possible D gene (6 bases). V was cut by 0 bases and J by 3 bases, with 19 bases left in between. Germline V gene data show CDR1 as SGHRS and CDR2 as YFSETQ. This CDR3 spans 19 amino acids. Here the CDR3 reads CASSLAVGRGAGGANVLTF. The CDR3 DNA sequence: TGCGCCAGCAGCTTGGCCGTCGGCAGGGGTGCGGGTGGGGCCAACGTCCTGACTTTC.

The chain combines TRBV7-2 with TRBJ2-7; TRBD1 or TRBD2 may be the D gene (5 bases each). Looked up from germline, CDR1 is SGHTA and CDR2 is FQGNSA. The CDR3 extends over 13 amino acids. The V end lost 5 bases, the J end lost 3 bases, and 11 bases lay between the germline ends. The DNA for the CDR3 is TGTGCCAGCAGCGCTAGTGGGGGCTACGAGCAGTACTTC. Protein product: CASSASGGYEQYF. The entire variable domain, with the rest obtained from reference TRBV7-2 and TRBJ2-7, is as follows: GAGVSQSPSNKVTEKGKDVELRCDPISGHTALYWYRQSLGQGLEFLIYFQGNSAPDKSGLPSDRFSAERTGGSVSTLTIQRTQQEDSAVYLCASSASGGYEQYFGPGTRLTVT.

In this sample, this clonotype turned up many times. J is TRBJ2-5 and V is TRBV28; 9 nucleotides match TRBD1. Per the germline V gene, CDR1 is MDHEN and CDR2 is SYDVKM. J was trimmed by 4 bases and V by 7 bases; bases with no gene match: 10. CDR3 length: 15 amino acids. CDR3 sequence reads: CASILQGAGRETQYF. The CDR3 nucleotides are TGTGCCAGCATCCTACAGGGGGCTGGCCGAGAGACCCAGTACTTC.

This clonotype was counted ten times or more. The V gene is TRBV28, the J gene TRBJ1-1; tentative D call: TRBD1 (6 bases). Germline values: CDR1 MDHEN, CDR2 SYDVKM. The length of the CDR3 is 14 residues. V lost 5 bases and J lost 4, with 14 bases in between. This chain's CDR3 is CASSTTGGITEAFF. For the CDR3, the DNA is TGTGCCAGCAGTACGACAGGAGGGATCACTGAAGCTTTCTTT.

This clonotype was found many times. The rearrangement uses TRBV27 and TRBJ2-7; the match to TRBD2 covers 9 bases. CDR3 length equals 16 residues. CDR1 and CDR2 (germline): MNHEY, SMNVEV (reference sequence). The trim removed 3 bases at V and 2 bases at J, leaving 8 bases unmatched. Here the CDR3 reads CASSFFWREGAYEQYF. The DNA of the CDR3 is TGTGCCAGCAGTTTCTTTTGGCGGGAGGGTGCCTACGAGCAGTACTTC.

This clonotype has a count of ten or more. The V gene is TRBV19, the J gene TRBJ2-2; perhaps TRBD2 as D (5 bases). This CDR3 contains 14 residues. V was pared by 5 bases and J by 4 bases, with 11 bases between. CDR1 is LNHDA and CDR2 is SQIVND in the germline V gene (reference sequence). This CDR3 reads CASSDQAGTGELFF. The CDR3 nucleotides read TGTGCCAGTAGTGATCAGGCGGGCACCGGGGAGCTGTTTTTT.

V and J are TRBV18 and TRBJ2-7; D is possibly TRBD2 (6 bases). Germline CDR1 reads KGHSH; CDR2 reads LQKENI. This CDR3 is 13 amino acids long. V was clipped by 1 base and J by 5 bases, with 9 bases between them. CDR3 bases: TGTGCCAGCTCACCACATCGGGAGAACGAGCAGTACTTC. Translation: CASSPHRENEQYF.

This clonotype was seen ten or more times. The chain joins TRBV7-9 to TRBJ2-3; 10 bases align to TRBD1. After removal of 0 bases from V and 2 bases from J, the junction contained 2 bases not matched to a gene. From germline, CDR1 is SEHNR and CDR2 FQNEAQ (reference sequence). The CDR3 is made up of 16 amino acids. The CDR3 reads CASSLAGTGVTDTQYF. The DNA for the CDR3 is TGTGCCAGCAGCTTAGCCGGGACAGGGGTCACAGATACGCAGTATTTT.

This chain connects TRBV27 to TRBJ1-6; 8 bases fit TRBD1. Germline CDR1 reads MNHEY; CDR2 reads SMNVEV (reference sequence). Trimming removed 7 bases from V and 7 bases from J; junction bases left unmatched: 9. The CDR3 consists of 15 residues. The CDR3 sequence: CASTSYRGKNSPLHF. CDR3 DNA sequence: TGTGCCAGCACCTCGTACAGGGGGAAGAATTCACCCCTCCACTTT.

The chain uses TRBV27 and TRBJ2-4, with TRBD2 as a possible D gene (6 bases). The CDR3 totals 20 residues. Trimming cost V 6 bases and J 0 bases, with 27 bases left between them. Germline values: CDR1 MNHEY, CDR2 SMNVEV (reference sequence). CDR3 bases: TGTGCCAGCAGCAAGGAGGCCTATGGAGGGGTAGCACTAGCCAAAAACATTCAGTACTTC. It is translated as CASSKEAYGGVALAKNIQYF.

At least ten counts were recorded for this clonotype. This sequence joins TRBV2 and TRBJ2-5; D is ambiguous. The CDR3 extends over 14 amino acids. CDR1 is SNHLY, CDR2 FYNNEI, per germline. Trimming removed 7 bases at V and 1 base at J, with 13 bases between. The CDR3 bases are TGTGCCAGCAACGGCCCAAACGGCCAAGAGACCCAGTACTTC. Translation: CASNGPNGQETQYF.